Listed below are T cell receptor beta chains from one sample, sequenced in a study of T cells in tumors after PD-1 blockade. Produced via immunoSEQ multiplex PCR; TCRdb's table is partial and in-frame only. The repertoire holds approximately 46,000 clones, with just under 80% as singletons. Sequenced here: PBMCs, sampled before anti-PD-1 treatment. Source of these receptors: a human donor with basal cell carcinoma. CDR3s include the opening cysteine and the closing phenylalanine or tryptophan. Fields, in order: clone size, V gene, J gene, D gene, CDR3 protein, CDR3 DNA. A D gene is named only where the DNA matches it firmly. Clone size is stated in some rows and not others, as once, few, many or a class when expanded.

>-|TRBV3-1/TRBV3-2|TRBJ2-7|TRBD2
CASVITQTSGVIFSYEQYF
TGTGCCAGCGTGATCACCCAGACTAGCGGGGTTATTTTTTCCTACGAGCAGTACTTC
>-|TRBV29-1|TRBJ1-5|-
CSVRDNINQPQHF
TGCAGCGTCCGCGACAACATCAATCAGCCCCAGCATTTT
>-|TRBV9|TRBJ2-3|-
CASSVAYSSSTDTQYF
TGTGCCAGCAGCGTAGCGTACAGTTCTAGCACAGATACGCAGTATTTT
>-|TRBV5-4|TRBJ1-1|-
CASSLPGQRNTEAFF
TGTGCCAGCAGCTTGCCGGGACAACGGAACACTGAAGCTTTCTTT
>-|TRBV19|TRBJ2-2|-
CASNKDTGELFF
TGTGCCAGTAACAAGGACACCGGGGAGCTGTTTTTT
>-|TRBV5-6|TRBJ2-7|-
CASSLNVAGPPFGQYF
TGTGCCAGCAGCTTGAATGTAGCAGGCCCTCCGTTCGGGCAGTACTTC
>-|TRBV3-1/TRBV3-2|TRBJ1-1|TRBD1
CASTTGQGGTEAFF
TGTGCCAGCACCACCGGACAGGGAGGGACTGAAGCTTTCTTT
>-|TRBV21-1|TRBJ1-5|-
CASSKGVRGSNQPQHF
TGTGCCAGCAGCAAAGGAGTGAGGGGGAGCAATCAGCCCCAGCATTTT
>many|TRBV20-1|TRBJ1-2|-
CSARDWTSNTF
TGCAGTGCTAGAGATTGGACGTCAAACACCTTC
>-|TRBV5-1|TRBJ1-4|-
CASSLGSGMQKLFF
TGCGCCAGCAGCTTGGGTTCAGGGATGCAAAAACTGTTTTTT
>-|TRBV21-1|TRBJ1-5|-
CASSWDKRNQPQHF
TGTGCCAGCAGCTGGGACAAACGCAATCAGCCCCAGCATTTT
>-|TRBV6-5|TRBJ2-7|TRBD2
CASGLATDYEQYF
TGTGCCAGCGGACTAGCTACTGACTACGAGCAGTACTTC
>medium-sized|TRBV28|TRBJ1-5|-
CASSGRDALPGQPQHF
TGTGCCAGCAGTGGCCGGGACGCGCTACCAGGGCAGCCCCAGCATTTT
>few|TRBV28|TRBJ1-1|-
CASIVEEGRLTEAFF
TGTGCCAGCATCGTGGAGGAGGGTAGGCTCACTGAAGCTTTCTTT
>-|TRBV6-1|TRBJ2-5|-
CASSEVSMSLGKRETQYF
TGTGCCAGCAGTGAAGTCTCCATGTCGCTGGGAAAAAGAGAGACCCAGTACTTC
>-|TRBV3-1/TRBV3-2|TRBJ2-2|-
CASSLTGPANTGELFF
TGTGCCAGCAGCCTAACGGGACCAGCGAACACCGGGGAGCTGTTTTTT
>once|TRBV7-2|TRBJ2-5|-
CASSRPQQETQYF
TGTGCCAGCTCCCGGCCGCAGCAAGAGACCCAGTACTTC
>-|TRBV28|TRBJ2-7|TRBD1
CASSSGQGIPPEQYF
TGTGCCAGCAGTTCCGGACAGGGTATTCCCCCCGAGCAGTACTTC
>-|TRBV7-6|TRBJ2-3|-
CASSLAGRDTQYF
TGTGCCAGCAGCTTAGCAGGGAGGGATACGCAGTATTTT
>-|TRBV6-5|TRBJ1-1|-
CASSYGPNMNTEAFF
TGTGCCAGCAGTTACGGTCCAAACATGAACACTGAAGCTTTCTTT
>-|TRBV7-3|TRBJ1-1|-
CASSLVLGTEAFF
TGTGCCAGCAGCTTAGTCTTGGGCACTGAAGCTTTCTTT
>-|TRBV4-1|TRBJ2-5|TRBD2
CASSQDWLAGGSAQETQYF
TGCGCCAGCAGCCAAGATTGGCTAGCGGGGGGGTCAGCCCAAGAGACCCAGTACTTC
>-|TRBV5-1|TRBJ1-4|-
CASSAGPSEKLFF
TGCGCCAGCAGCGCCGGGCCGTCCGAAAAACTGTTTTTT
>-|TRBV7-7|TRBJ2-2|-
CASSLNHGANTGELFF
TGTGCCAGCAGCTTAAATCATGGGGCGAACACCGGGGAGCTGTTTTTT
>-|TRBV6-5|TRBJ2-3|-
CASSRLGDTQYF
TGTGCCAGCTCCCGACTAGGGGATACGCAGTATTTT
>-|TRBV5-4|TRBJ1-2|-
CASSPRGGGDYGYTF
TGTGCCAGCAGCCCCCGGGGAGGGGGGGACTATGGCTACACCTTC
>-|TRBV7-8|TRBJ2-1|-
CASSQLRGGQGSEQFF
TGTGCCAGCAGCCAATTACGGGGCGGACAAGGCAGTGAGCAGTTCTTC
>-|TRBV15|TRBJ2-5|TRBD2
CATSIRLAGVETQYF
TGTGCCACCAGCATAAGACTAGCAGGCGTCGAGACCCAGTACTTC
>-|TRBV15|TRBJ1-1|TRBD1
CATSREGDRAKVNTEAFF
TGTGCCACCAGCAGAGAGGGGGACAGGGCAAAAGTGAACACTGAAGCTTTCTTT
>few|TRBV7-9|TRBJ2-3|TRBD2
CASSYRGGGIDTQYF
TGTGCCAGCAGCTATCGCGGCGGGGGGATAGATACGCAGTATTTT
>-|TRBV7-2|TRBJ2-5|-
CASSLGQKETQYF
TGTGCCAGCAGCTTAGGACAGAAAGAGACCCAGTACTTC
>few|TRBV6-5|TRBJ1-1|-
CASINVWFTEAFF
TGTGCCAGCATCAACGTCTGGTTCACTGAAGCTTTCTTT